The 31 T cell receptor beta chains in this list originate from one sample, sequenced in a study of regulatory dendritic cells for organ transplantation (dated by TCRdb to 2015 to 2018). Sorted T cell subsets were CFSE-labeled and co-cultured for roughly five days with allogeneic regulatory or mature dendritic cells at a 1:10 DC:T ratio. Libraries were made using the immunoSEQ multiplex PCR assay. Imported from immuneACCESS, the table was reduced by TCRdb to in-frame sequences with V and J called. These copies leave out some clones; in studies compared against another copy, an unresolved V gene accounts for under half, and the cause of the remainder is not known. This sample gives approximately 11,000 clones in total; about 85% of them show up just once. Under 3% of the sample rests with the top ten. No antigen is known for these receptors. Sequenced material: memory CD4+ T cells from blood cultured with dendritic cells. The cell subset or site label of this sample denotes: CD45RO+ memory T cells. The origin of the receptors is a human donor in good health.

The chain is built from TRBV4-3 and TRBJ2-2; TRBD1 aligns across 10 bases. V shed 4 bases, J shed 5 bases, and the junction held 4 bases outside the gene matches. The CDR3 is 15 amino acids. Germline CDR1 reads LGHNA; CDR2 reads YSLEER. CDR3 residues: CASSRSGQGTGELFF. CDR3 nucleotide sequence: TGCGCCAGCAGCCGATCGGGACAGGGGACCGGGGAGCTGTTTTTT.

This clone turned up a few times. The chain employs TRBV5-6 and TRBJ1-1, with 9 bases that match TRBD1. The CDR3 contains 16 residues. The ends lost 4 bases at V and 0 bases at J; junction bases unmatched: 7. The germline gives CDR1 SGHDT, CDR2 YYEEEE. CDR3 residues: CASSPGTGRVNTEAFF. In nucleotides, the CDR3 is TGTGCCAGCAGCCCGGGGACAGGGCGGGTGAACACTGAAGCTTTCTTT.

J is TRBJ2-1 and V is TRBV5-3, with a weak D call TRBD1 (5 bases). TRBV5-3 is an ORF, with its function uncertain. The CDR3 runs 12 residues. V lost 8 bases, J lost 14 bases, and 20 bases lay in between. CDR3: CASSVRAQGEFF. In DNA form, the CDR3 reads TGTGCCAGCAGCGTCCGGGCTCAGGGTGAGTTCTTC.

J is TRBJ2-5 and V is TRBV4-2, with D possibly TRBD2 on 6 matching bases. Trimming removed 0 bases at V and 2 bases at J, with 13 bases between. This CDR3 comprises 16 residues. Germline V gene sequence: CDR1 LGHNA, CDR2 YNFKEQ. CDR3 in amino acids: CASSQDLRGRQETQYF. CDR3 coding DNA: TGTGCCAGCAGCCAAGATCTTCGGGGGAGGCAAGAGACCCAGTACTTC.

This clone was seen only a few times. This rearrangement joins TRBV27 to TRBJ1-4; D unresolved. Trimming cost V 3 bases and J 0 bases, with 14 bases left between them. CDR1 is MNHEY, CDR2 SMNVEV, per germline (reference sequence). The CDR3 length is 17 residues. The CDR3 DNA reads as TGTGCCAGCAGTTTTCGGCGACACGTCGCAACTAATGAAAAACTGTTTTTT. This sequence encodes CASSFRRHVATNEKLFF.

V is TRBV28 and J is TRBJ2-2, with 13 bases aligning to TRBD2. With V trimmed by 5 bases and J by 13 bases, 16 bases remained unmatched. CDR1 is MDHEN and CDR2 is SYDVKM in the germline V gene. This CDR3 is built from 17 residues. The DNA of the CDR3 is TGTGCCAGCAGTCTGTACCGACGGACTAGCGGGAGAAATGGGCTGTTTTTT. It translates to CASSLYRRTSGRNGLFF.

The chain has TRBV27 and TRBJ2-1, with 12 bases matching TRBD2. Per the germline V gene, CDR1 is MNHEY and CDR2 is SMNVEV (reference sequence). This CDR3 contains 15 residues. Trimming at V came to 5 bases and at J to 7 bases, leaving 6 bases not matched to a gene. CDR3 loop: CASSARTSGKNEQFF. In DNA form, the CDR3 reads TGTGCCAGCAGTGCCCGGACTAGCGGGAAGAATGAGCAGTTCTTC.

This clone was seen only a few times. The rearrangement links TRBV2 to TRBJ1-5; TRBD1 might be the D (5 bases). This CDR3 comprises 16 residues. Germline loops: CDR1 SNHLY, CDR2 FYNNEI. V was cut by 9 bases and J by 5 bases, with 23 bases left in between. The CDR3: CASGERAGKVYQPQHF. CDR3 sequence (DNA): TGTGCCAGTGGGGAGAGGGCAGGGAAAGTGTATCAGCCCCAGCATTTT.

This clone was recorded only once. The chain recombines TRBV25-1 with TRBJ2-5; 7 bases align to TRBD1. The assigned J gene may be wrong: the sequence end matches TRBJ2-7 better. Per the germline V gene, CDR1 is MGHDK and CDR2 is SYGVNS. CDR3 size: 15 residues. The CDR3 loop is CASSEGNRGKYEQYF. The CDR3 DNA is TGTGCCAGCAGTGAGGGGAACAGGGGTAAATACGAGCAGTACTTC.

The gene calls are TRBV19 and TRBJ1-3; D not certain. V shed 0 bases and J shed 0 bases, with 6 bases lying between them. This CDR3 has 15 amino acids. Germline lookup yields CDR1 LNHDA and CDR2 SQIVND (reference sequence). CDR3 residues: CASSIDRFSGNTIYF. Here the CDR3 DNA reads TGTGCCAGTAGTATAGACCGCTTCTCTGGAAACACCATATATTTT.

This chain connects TRBV6-1 to TRBJ2-7; D remains ambiguous. The V end was cut by 4 bases, the J end by 3 bases, with 10 bases between. This CDR3 has 13 amino acids. CDR1 and CDR2 from the germline V gene are MNHNS and SASEGT. The CDR3 sequence: CASSALAVYEQYF. In DNA, the CDR3 is TGTGCCAGCAGTGCCTTAGCTGTCTACGAGCAGTACTTC.

This chain joins TRBV4-3 and TRBJ2-3; no reliable D call. Germline CDR1 LGHNA, CDR2 YSLEER. This CDR3 has 11 amino acids. Trimming removed 1 base from V and 8 bases from J, with 4 bases in between. CDR3 DNA: TGCGCCAGCAGCCAAGGTTCTACGCAGTATTTT. This codes for CASSQGSTQYF.

The chain is built from TRBV7-9 and TRBJ1-1; D is ambiguous. Looked up from germline, CDR1 is SEHNR and CDR2 is FQNEAQ (reference sequence). The CDR3 is 14 residues long. V lost 1 base to trimming and J lost 2 bases, with 8 bases between them. CDR3 sequence (DNA): TGTGCCAGCAGCTTAGATCAGGCCAACACTGAAGCTTTCTTT. Translation gives CASSLDQANTEAFF.

The J gene is TRBJ2-3, the V gene TRBV18; TRBD2 is a possible D gene (6 bases). CDR1 is KGHSH and CDR2 is LQKENI in the germline V gene. Trimming took 2 bases from V and 3 from J, leaving 12 bases between them. This CDR3 region has 15 residues. The CDR3 sequence is CASSPGPAGTDTQYF. As DNA, the CDR3 is TGTGCCAGCTCACCAGGCCCCGCGGGAACAGATACGCAGTATTTT.

The CDR3 is CASFQGRNTEAFF. In DNA form, the CDR3 reads TGTGCCAGCTTTCAGGGGCGTAACACTGAAGCTTTCTTT. The chain recombines TRBV18 with TRBJ1-1; perhaps TRBD1 as D (6 bases). This CDR3 contains 13 residues. V was pared by 7 bases and J by 2 bases, with 11 bases between. Looked up from germline, CDR1 is KGHSH and CDR2 is LQKENI. The full variable domain, rest sourced from reference TRBV18 and TRBJ1-1, is NAGVMQNPRHLVRRRGQEARLRCSPMKGHSHVYWYRQLPEEGLKFMVYLQKENIIDESGMPKERFSAEFPKEGPSILRIQQVVRGDSAAYFCASFQGRNTEAFFGQGTRLTVV.

The chain has TRBV27 and TRBJ1-5; D is unresolved. The ends were cut back, 2 bases at V and 7 bases at J, with 15 bases in the middle. This CDR3 comprises 15 residues. Per the germline V gene, CDR1 is MNHEY and CDR2 is SMNVEV (reference sequence). The CDR3 sequence is CASSLQGGVGQPQHF. DNA of the CDR3: TGTGCCAGCAGTTTACAAGGAGGAGTAGGCCAGCCCCAGCATTTT.

The V gene is TRBV5-5, the J gene TRBJ2-7; tentatively, D is TRBD1 (6 bases). In germline, CDR1 is SGHKS, CDR2 YYEKEE (reference sequence). The V and J ends lost 2 bases and 5 bases respectively, with 14 bases between them. The CDR3 sequence is 14 residues long. CDR3 protein: CASSFFAGADEQYF. The CDR3 DNA reads as TGTGCCAGCAGCTTTTTTGCAGGGGCCGACGAGCAGTACTTC.

This sequence joins TRBV15 and TRBJ2-6; possible D gene TRBD1, 5 bases. V lost 0 bases and J 1 base, leaving 16 bases between the germline ends. The CDR3 has 19 amino acids. Germline CDR1 LNHNV, CDR2 YYDKDF (reference sequence). CDR3 nucleotides: TGTGCCACCAGCAGAGATCCAGGGTACTCTAGTTCTGGGGCCAACGTCCTGACTTTC. It codes for CATSRDPGYSSSGANVLTF.

The gene calls are TRBV6-1 and TRBJ2-7; TRBD1 agrees at 9 bases. CDR3 size: 14 residues. CDR1 and CDR2 from the germline V gene are MNHNS and SASEGT. After removal of 3 bases from V and 2 bases from J, the junction contained 2 bases not matched to a gene. The CDR3: CASSETGGPYEQYF. In nucleotides, the CDR3 is TGTGCCAGCAGTGAGACAGGGGGGCCCTACGAGCAGTACTTC.

The chain recombines TRBV6-1 with TRBJ2-3; TRBD2 aligns across 12 bases. The CDR3 runs 18 residues. Germline V gives CDR1 MNHNS, CDR2 SASEGT. Trimming took 4 bases from V and 4 from J; bases not matched to a gene: 12. The CDR3 protein is CASSGRLAGAAGSDTQYF. The CDR3 region has the DNA TGTGCCAGCAGTGGACGACTAGCGGGAGCCGCAGGATCAGATACGCAGTATTTT.

The CDR3 coding sequence is TGCGCCAGCAGCCAAGGTGGAGTTCGGGGGCCTGGCTACACCTTC. Its translation is CASSQGGVRGPGYTF. This chain joins TRBV4-3 and TRBJ1-2, with D possibly TRBD1 on 6 matching bases. V was clipped by 1 base and J by 7 bases, with 16 bases between them. Germline V gene data show CDR1 as LGHNA and CDR2 as YSLEER. This CDR3 is built from 15 residues.

V is TRBV13 and J is TRBJ2-3, with TRBD2 matching 9 bases. The CDR3 covers 16 residues. The V gene's germline CDR1 is PRHDT and CDR2 FYEKMQ (reference sequence). V gave up 5 bases and J gave up 8 bases; unmatched junction bases: 14. CDR3 sequence (DNA): TGTGCCAGCAGCCTCACGCCGGGACTAGCCCACGGTACGCAGTATTTT. This encodes CASSLTPGLAHGTQYF.

This clone was counted only a few times. The rearrangement joins TRBV28 to TRBJ1-4; D perhaps matches TRBD1 (6 bases). The length of the CDR3 is 15 residues. The germline V and J ends were trimmed by 5 bases and 4 bases, with 14 bases remaining between them. Germline values: CDR1 MDHEN, CDR2 SYDVKM. CDR3 coding DNA: TGTGCCAGCAGTAACGGGGGCAGTCGTAATGAAAAACTGTTTTTT. Its protein is CASSNGGSRNEKLFF.

The chain joins TRBV28 to TRBJ2-7; D not certain. The CDR3 covers 15 residues. Germline V lookup: CDR1 MDHEN, CDR2 SYDVKM. V was shortened by 2 bases and J by 0 bases, with 11 bases between the two germline ends. CDR3 protein: CASSLRLQSSYEQYF. The DNA of the CDR3 is TGTGCCAGCAGTTTACGACTCCAGAGCTCCTACGAGCAGTACTTC.

The chain is built from TRBV19 and TRBJ2-5, with 9 bases identical to TRBD1. This CDR3 has 14 amino acids. The V and J ends lost 2 bases and 5 bases, in that order; junction bases with no gene match: 3. CDR1 and CDR2 (germline): LNHDA, SQIVND (reference sequence). The CDR3 spells CASSITGGQETQYF. CDR3 nucleotide sequence: TGTGCCAGTAGTATAACAGGGGGCCAGGAGACCCAGTACTTC. Full variable domain (remainder filled in from reference TRBV19 and TRBJ2-5): DGGITQSPKYLFRKEGQNVTLSCEQNLNHDAMYWYRQDPGQGLRLIYYSQIVNDFQKGDIAEGYSVSREKKESFPLTVTSAQKNPTAFYLCASSITGGQETQYFGPGTRLLVL.

J is TRBJ2-1 and V is TRBV5-4, with TRBD2 matching 9 bases. V lost 0 bases to trimming and J lost 3 bases; unmatched junction nucleotides: 1. Germline lookup yields CDR1 SGHNT and CDR2 YYREEE (reference sequence). The CDR3 extends over 15 amino acids. The CDR3 sequence: CASSLGGGDYNEQFF. CDR3 coding DNA: TGTGCCAGCAGCTTGGGCGGGGGGGACTACAATGAGCAGTTCTTC.

This chain joins TRBV4-2 and TRBJ2-2, with 11 bases identical to TRBD2. Germline CDR1 reads LGHNA; CDR2 reads YNFKEQ. This CDR3 spans 18 amino acids. The V segment lost 0 bases and the J segment 1 base; nucleotides outside the gene matches: 4. The CDR3 here is CASSQEGTSGVNTGELFF. CDR3 in DNA: TGTGCCAGCAGCCAAGAGGGGACTAGCGGTGTGAACACCGGGGAGCTGTTTTTT.

The gene calls are TRBV4-1 and TRBJ2-1; D might be TRBD1 or TRBD2, each matching 6 bases. From germline, CDR1 is MGHRA and CDR2 YSYEKL. This CDR3 region has 15 residues. With 3 bases removed from V and 8 bases from J, the gap between germline ends came to 17 bases. This CDR3 is CASSHPRSGADEQFF. As DNA, the CDR3 is TGCGCCAGCAGCCACCCAAGGTCGGGGGCCGATGAGCAGTTCTTC.

The gene calls are TRBV21-1 and TRBJ2-1; TRBD2 is the table's D call and was not checked against the DNA. TRBV21-1 is marked as a pseudogene. The CDR3 sequence is 14 residues long. In nucleotides, the CDR3 is TGTGCCAGCAGCGAGGGGACTAGCGGAAGCGAGCAGTTCTTC. Amino acids: CASSEGTSGSEQFF.

V is TRBV29-1 and J is TRBJ1-2, with D uncertain. The CDR3 contains 11 residues. Germline assignment: CDR1 SQVTM and CDR2 ANQGSEA. The V gene lost 0 bases and the J gene lost 5 bases, with 4 bases spanning the gap. The CDR3 sequence: CSVEEGYGYTF. CDR3 sequence (DNA): TGCAGCGTTGAAGAAGGTTATGGCTACACCTTC.

The chain has TRBV23-1 and TRBJ1-3, with a weak D call TRBD1 (6 bases). Being an ORF, TRBV23-1 has a function that is uncertain. The CDR3 runs 16 residues. Trimming pared 3 bases from V and 1 base from J, leaving 13 bases between. Here the CDR3 DNA reads TGCGCCAGCAGTCACCCGAGGGGGAAATCTGGAAACACCATATATTTT. Translated: CASSHPRGKSGNTIYF.